These 9 T cell receptor beta chains were sequenced from one sample in a study of blood T cell repertoires in COVID-19. Assay: immunoSEQ multiplex PCR; the TCRdb copy retains only in-frame clones and omits some. This table has roughly 250,000 clones, around 83% appearing once. Sequencing input: peripheral blood. These receptors came from a woman between 45 and 65 years old with acute or convalescent COVID-19.

This rearrangement joins TRBV29-1 to TRBJ2-7; the match to TRBD2 covers 7 bases. Germline V gene data show CDR1 as SQVTM and CDR2 as ANQGSEA. The CDR3 covers 14 residues. With 5 bases clipped from V and 5 bases from J, the junction kept 12 bases outside the gene matches. The CDR3 nucleotides read TGCAGCGTTCGTGCTTCTAGCGGTTTCCACGAGCAGTACTTC. Its protein is CSVRASSGFHEQYF.

The chain joins TRBV7-7 to TRBJ2-1; TRBD1 matches at 9 bases. Germline V gene lookup returns CDR1 SSHAT and CDR2 FNYEAQ (reference sequence). CDR3 length equals 15 residues. CDR3 nucleotide sequence: TGTGCTAGCTCCTTGGTGACAGGGGGGTGGAATGAGCAGTTCTTC. This gives the protein CASSLVTGGWNEQFF. The full variable domain, completed using reference TRBV7-7 and TRBJ2-1, is GAGVSQSPRYKVTKRGQDVTLRCDPISSHATLYWYQQALGQGPEFLTYFNYEAQPDKSGLPSDRFSAERPEGSISTLTIQRTEQRDSAMYRCASSLVTGGWNEQFFGPGTRLTVL.

The V gene is TRBV2, the J gene TRBJ2-5, with D tentatively TRBD1 (5 bases). Between the trimmed V and J ends, which lost 6 bases and 11 bases, there was a span of 19 bases. Germline V gives CDR1 SNHLY, CDR2 FYNNEI. CDR3 length: 13 residues. CDR3 region: CASRPDTAWDQYF. The CDR3 DNA sequence: TGTGCCAGCAGACCGGACACCGCATGGGATCAGTACTTC.

This clone was picked up one time. The V call is TRBV2, the J call TRBJ2-3, with TRBD1 as a possible D gene (7 bases). Germline CDR1 and CDR2: SNHLY and FYNNEI. V was cut by 5 bases and J by 6 bases, with 21 bases left in between. The CDR3 runs to 16 residues. CDR3 in DNA: TGTGCCAGCAGTCTTAGACAGGGCGGGACCCCCGATACGCAGTATTTT. It codes for CASSLRQGGTPDTQYF.

This clone showed up just once. The chain links TRBV28 to TRBJ2-5; D unclear. This CDR3 has 13 residues. The ends were cut back, 3 bases at V and 4 bases at J, with 9 bases in the middle. Germline-derived CDR1 and CDR2 are MDHEN and SYDVKM. CDR3 sequence reads: CASSFGLSETQYF. The CDR3 DNA is TGTGCCAGCAGTTTTGGGCTCTCAGAGACCCAGTACTTC.

The chain is built from TRBV7-2 and TRBJ1-2; D uncertain. Trimming took off 6 bases at V and 8 bases at J, with 13 bases between the two ends. The CDR3 is made up of 12 amino acids. Germline loops: CDR1 SGHTA, CDR2 FQGNSA. DNA of the CDR3: TGTGCCAGCAGGAAGACCGGGGAGGGCTACACCTTC. Translating gives CASRKTGEGYTF.

V and J are TRBV7-8 and TRBJ1-2, with D possibly matching TRBD1 (5 bases). Germline lookup yields CDR1 SGHVS and CDR2 FQNEAQ. The CDR3 runs to 14 residues. Trimming cost V 1 base and J 7 bases, with 13 bases left between them. The CDR3 DNA reads as TGTGCCAGCAGCTTAGTATCAGGGTCAGGTGGCTACACCTTC. It is translated as CASSLVSGSGGYTF.

The chain employs TRBV3-1 (or the pseudogene TRBV3-2) and TRBJ1-2; D is possibly TRBD1 (6 bases). Germline CDR1 reads LGHDT; CDR2 reads YNNKEL (reference sequence). The CDR3 spans 11 residues. Trimming left V 7 bases short and J 6 bases short, with 9 bases between. This chain's CDR3 is CASTSGDGYTF. CDR3 coding DNA: TGTGCCAGCACCTCAGGGGATGGCTACACCTTC.

This clone has only one observation. The gene calls are TRBV18 and TRBJ1-5; D perhaps matches TRBD1 (6 bases). V lost 5 bases and J 4 bases, leaving 18 bases between the germline ends. Germline V gives CDR1 KGHSH, CDR2 LQKENI. The CDR3 runs to 16 residues. This CDR3 reads CASSSTGSVTNQPQHF. As DNA, the CDR3 is TGTGCCAGCTCATCGACAGGATCGGTAACTAATCAGCCCCAGCATTTT.